The next 24 T cell receptor beta chains were all read from a single sample in a study of blood T cell repertoires in COVID-19. The protocol was immunoSEQ multiplex PCR, while the TCRdb copy is restricted to in-frame clones and leaves out a portion. The sample yields some 110,000 clones, around 87% seen once. Sequenced: peripheral blood. These receptors all come from a human donor in a cohort sampled during active COVID-19.

The V and J genes are TRBV14 and TRBJ1-6, with D tentatively TRBD1 (5 bases). CDR3 length: 14 residues. CDR1 is SGHDN, CDR2 FVKESK, per germline. V lost 4 bases, J lost 5 bases, and 9 bases lay in between. The CDR3 region has the DNA TGTGCCAGCAGCCTAGACAGTCATAATTCACCCCTCCACTTT. Its translation: CASSLDSHNSPLHF.

The CDR3 bases are TGTGCCAGCTCACCAGGACTCTGGAACACTGAAGCTTTCTTT. It encodes CASSPGLWNTEAFF. The V call is TRBV18, the J call TRBJ1-1; D ambiguous. V was pared by 2 bases and J by 1 base, with 8 bases between. This CDR3 spans 14 amino acids. CDR1 is KGHSH, CDR2 LQKENI, per germline.

This chain joins TRBV28 and TRBJ2-7; 11 bases agree with TRBD2. Trimming cost V 7 bases and J 4 bases; bases outside gene matches: 9. There are 15 residues in the CDR3. CDR1 MDHEN and CDR2 SYDVKM come from the germline V gene. The CDR3 bases are TGTGCCAGCACGAGGCTAGCGGGAGGATTTTACGAGCAGTACTTC. Translation: CASTRLAGGFYEQYF.

The V and J genes are TRBV11-2 and TRBJ1-4, with D maybe TRBD1 (5 bases). The CDR3 spans 17 residues. Trimming cost V 5 bases and J 1 base, with 17 bases left between them. The germline CDR1 and CDR2 sequences are SGHAT and FQNNGV. Here the CDR3 DNA reads TGTGCCAGCAGCATACGGCGGGACGCCTTAACTAATGAAAAACTGTTTTTT. Protein: CASSIRRDALTNEKLFF.

The rearrangement links TRBV19 to TRBJ1-1; 8 nucleotides agree with TRBD1. The CDR3 covers 14 residues. Germline loops: CDR1 LNHDA, CDR2 SQIVND (reference sequence). The junction had 7 bases not matched to a gene; V was cut back by 6 bases and J by 4 bases. The CDR3 is CASSTGGLGTEAFF. Written as DNA, the CDR3 is TGTGCCAGTAGCACAGGGGGTCTGGGCACTGAAGCTTTCTTT.

This clone was seen a single time. The V call is TRBV12-3 or TRBV12-4, the J call TRBJ2-3, with no clear D. Between the trimmed V and J ends, which lost 6 bases and 2 bases, there was a span of 9 bases. This CDR3 has 13 amino acids. The CDR3 region has the DNA TGTGCCAGCAGGTTTCACTCCACAGATACGCAGTATTTT. It specifies CASRFHSTDTQYF.

J is TRBJ2-3 and V is TRBV2; D possibly corresponds to TRBD1 (6 bases). V lost 4 bases and J lost 2, with 13 bases in between. CDR1 and CDR2 from the germline V gene are SNHLY and FYNNEI. The CDR3 consists of 15 residues. In DNA, the CDR3 is TGTGCCAGCAGTGTACGGACAGCAAACACAGATACGCAGTATTTT. Protein sequence: CASSVRTANTDTQYF.

This clone was recorded once. V and J are TRBV9 and TRBJ1-1; D gene unclear. The CDR3 loop spans 15 amino acids. CDR1 is SGDLS and CDR2 is YYNGEE in the germline V gene. Trimming cost V 4 bases and J 0 bases, with 13 bases left between them. CDR3 in amino acids: CASSPQGGLNTEAFF. CDR3 coding DNA: TGTGCCAGCAGCCCCCAAGGAGGCCTGAACACTGAAGCTTTCTTT.

The chain joins TRBV6-2 or TRBV6-3 to TRBJ1-5; D is possibly TRBD1 (6 bases). The CDR3 extends over 15 amino acids. Per the germline V gene, CDR1 is MNHEY and CDR2 is SVGEGT. The V and J ends lost 2 bases and 3 bases respectively, with 11 bases between them. The CDR3 is CASSYAGANNQPQHF. CDR3 bases: TGTGCCAGCAGTTACGCAGGGGCTAACAATCAGCCCCAGCATTTT.

The chain is built from TRBV6-5 and TRBJ2-3; 9 positions match TRBD1. Germline CDR1 is MNHEY and CDR2 is SVGAGI. Germline trimming cut 6 bases from V and 6 bases from J; bases unmatched to any gene: 4. The CDR3 covers 13 residues. The CDR3: CASRTGGRDTQYF. CDR3 sequence (DNA): TGTGCCAGCAGAACAGGGGGCAGGGATACGCAGTATTTT.

The genes are TRBV21-1 and TRBJ2-7; the table's D gene call, TRBD2, was not cross checked with the DNA. TRBV21-1 is a known pseudogene. The CDR3 totals 14 residues. CDR3 amino acids: CASTLAATHYEQYF. The CDR3 coding sequence is TGTGCCAGCACCTTGGCGGCCACACACTACGAGCAGTACTTC.

This chain joins TRBV27 and TRBJ2-2; 7 bases are a match to TRBD1. Germline V gene data show CDR1 as MNHEY and CDR2 as SMNVEV (reference sequence). The junction had 7 bases not matched to a gene; V was cut back by 2 bases and J by 7 bases. The CDR3 is made up of 15 amino acids. CDR3 loop: CASSLGTVSLGELFF. The CDR3 bases are TGTGCCAGCAGTTTAGGGACAGTGAGCCTCGGGGAGCTGTTTTTT.

The rearrangement uses TRBV27 and TRBJ2-1, with D maybe TRBD1 (5 bases). From germline, CDR1 is MNHEY and CDR2 SMNVEV (reference sequence). The CDR3 consists of 16 residues. The V and J ends lost 1 base and 9 bases respectively, with 19 bases between them. The CDR3 here is CASSLYPATGASEQFF. CDR3 nucleotides: TGTGCCAGCAGTTTATACCCGGCGACTGGGGCTTCTGAGCAGTTCTTC.

CDR3 amino acids: CASRVAGATDTQYF. DNA of the CDR3: TGTGCCAGCAGGGTAGCGGGGGCCACAGATACGCAGTATTTT. The chain employs TRBV2 and TRBJ2-3, with 9 bases matching TRBD2. The length of the CDR3 is 14 residues. Germline CDR1 is SNHLY and CDR2 is FYNNEI. V shed 6 bases and J 2 bases; nucleotides not matched to a gene: 3. Filled out from reference TRBV2 and TRBJ2-3, the complete variable domain reads EPEVTQTPSHQVTQMGQEVILRCVPISNHLYFYWYRQILGQKVEFLVSFYNNEISEKSEIFDDQFSVERPDGSNFTLKIRSTKLEDSAMYFCASRVAGATDTQYFGPGTRLTVL.

The rearrangement uses TRBV5-1 and TRBJ2-2, with 10 bases that match TRBD2. V trimming: 0 bases; J trimming: 6 bases; junction bases outside the gene matches: 11. This CDR3 contains 18 residues. Per the germline V gene, CDR1 is SGHRS and CDR2 is YFSETQ. Here the CDR3 DNA reads TGCGCCAGCAGCTTGGGACCGATCTCTAGCGGGAGTTCCGGGGAGCTGTTTTTT. It codes for CASSLGPISSGSSGELFF.

The sample holds a few counts of this clone. The chain joins TRBV7-9 to TRBJ1-6, with TRBD1 matching 8 bases. The CDR3 has 16 residues. The germline V gene has CDR1 SEHNR and CDR2 FQNEAQ (reference sequence). V gave up 1 base and J gave up 4 bases; unmatched junction bases: 3. The DNA for the CDR3 is TGTGCCAGCAGCTTAGAAGGGACAGGTTATAATTCACCCCTCCACTTT. Residues: CASSLEGTGYNSPLHF. The whole variable domain, remainder taken from reference TRBV7-9 and TRBJ1-6, is DTGVSQNPRHKITKRGQNVTFRCDPISEHNRLYWYRQTLGQGPEFLTYFQNEAQLEKSRLLSDRFSAERPKGSFSTLEIQRTEQGDSAMYLCASSLEGTGYNSPLHFGNGTRLTVT.

The V and J genes are TRBV7-3 and TRBJ2-5; D uncertain. The CDR3 totals 13 residues. Trimming removed 3 bases at V and 1 base at J, with 6 bases between. In germline, CDR1 is SGHTA, CDR2 FQGTGA. CDR3 protein: CASSFTPQETQYF. CDR3 nucleotide sequence: TGTGCCAGCAGCTTTACACCCCAAGAGACCCAGTACTTC.

The sample holds a few counts of this clone. V usage is TRBV19 and J usage is TRBJ2-7; 7 bases map to TRBD1. The V and J ends lost 3 bases and 3 bases, in that order; junction bases with no gene match: 5. CDR1 and CDR2 from the germline V gene are LNHDA and SQIVND (reference sequence). This CDR3 region has 14 residues. The CDR3 sequence: CASSIEGQRYEQYF. In DNA form, the CDR3 reads TGTGCCAGTAGTATTGAGGGACAGCGCTACGAGCAGTACTTC. Full variable domain (outside the CDR3, taken from reference TRBV19 and TRBJ2-7): DGGITQSPKYLFRKEGQNVTLSCEQNLNHDAMYWYRQDPGQGLRLIYYSQIVNDFQKGDIAEGYSVSREKKESFPLTVTSAQKNPTAFYLCASSIEGQRYEQYFGPGTRLTVT.

This chain links TRBV5-4 with TRBJ2-1, with 7 bases fitting TRBD1. This CDR3 region has 13 residues. V was pared by 4 bases and J by 8 bases, with 6 bases of the junction left unmatched. CDR1 SGHNT and CDR2 YYREEE come from the germline V gene (reference sequence). CDR3 sequence reads: CASSGGQVYEQFF. The CDR3 DNA reads TGTGCCAGCAGCGGCGGACAGGTCTATGAGCAGTTCTTC.

This clone was found once. The rearrangement uses TRBV24-1 and TRBJ2-3, with 12 positions matching TRBD2. The CDR3 length is 17 residues. The ends lost 4 bases at V and 4 bases at J; junction bases unmatched: 8. Per the germline V gene, CDR1 is KGHDR and CDR2 is SFDVKD. The CDR3 nucleotides read TGTGCCACCAGTGACCCCCGACTAGCGGGGGAGGCAGATACGCAGTATTTT. Protein: CATSDPRLAGEADTQYF.

This chain uses TRBV7-9 with TRBJ2-3; D gene uncertain. The germline CDR1 and CDR2 sequences are SEHNR and FQNEAQ (reference sequence). The CDR3 contains 13 residues. V lost 7 bases, J lost 0 bases, and 8 bases lay in between. The CDR3 loop reads CASTAGSTDTQYF. The CDR3 DNA sequence: TGTGCCAGCACGGCAGGTAGCACAGATACGCAGTATTTT.

The table lists this clone with a count of one. This chain uses TRBV27 with TRBJ2-1; D might be TRBD2 (5 bases). In germline, CDR1 is MNHEY, CDR2 SMNVEV (reference sequence). Between the trimmed V and J ends, which lost 5 bases and 9 bases, there was a span of 14 bases. The CDR3 is 13 residues long. CDR3 sequence: CASSPPGFGEQFF. The CDR3 DNA sequence: TGTGCCAGCAGTCCCCCGGGATTCGGTGAGCAGTTCTTC.

J is TRBJ1-4 and V is TRBV7-9; D call uncertain. V was trimmed by 5 bases and J by 5 bases, leaving 15 bases between them. The germline gives CDR1 SEHNR, CDR2 FQNEAQ (reference sequence). The CDR3 extends over 15 amino acids. The CDR3 bases are TGTGCCAGCAGCACCGGAGGCAGGAGAAATGAAAAACTGTTTTTT. Residues: CASSTGGRRNEKLFF.

The V and J genes are TRBV10-2 and TRBJ2-5; TRBD2 might be the D (7 bases). Germline CDR1 and CDR2: WSHSY and SAAADI. V lost 6 bases to trimming and J lost 9 bases, with 17 bases between them. This CDR3 has 13 amino acids. CDR3 amino acids: CASRDGGHPSQYF. The CDR3 DNA is TGCGCCAGCAGAGACGGGGGGCACCCCTCCCAGTACTTC.